The rows below give T cell receptor beta chains drawn from one sample of a study of shared clonotypes between healthy human individuals. Only in-frame clones appear in the TCRdb table, and some are missing; sequencing was by immunoSEQ multiplex PCR. The repertoire includes some 600,000 clones, approximately 96% of them detected once, and about 0.11% sits in the top ten. The sequenced material came from naive CD8+ T cells sorted from blood. All receptors derive from a woman aged 25 to 39 in good health. Both conserved end residues are part of each CDR3. A D gene is named only where the DNA matches it firmly. Clone size appears in some rows only: once, few, many, or a class for an expanded clone.

size	length	D	J	V	CDR3	DNA
-	16	-	TRBJ1-5	TRBV6-4	CASSESRGQFDQPQHF	TGTGCCAGCAGTGAAAGTCGGGGGCAATTCGATCAGCCCCAGCATTTT
once	16	TRBD1	TRBJ2-7	TRBV7-9	CASSSEMGQASYEQYF	TGTGCCAGCAGCTCCGAAATGGGACAGGCTTCCTACGAGCAGTACTTC
-	15	-	TRBJ2-1	TRBV11-2	CASSLVRGVYDEQFF	TGTGCCAGCAGCTTAGTCAGGGGGGTATACGATGAGCAGTTCTTC
-	12	-	TRBJ1-2	TRBV7-9	CASSLDHYGYTF	TGTGCCAGCAGCTTAGATCACTATGGCTACACCTTC
-	15	-	TRBJ1-1	TRBV4-1	CASSQDGAPGTEAFF	TGCGCCAGCAGCCAGGATGGGGCCCCTGGCACTGAAGCTTTCTTT
-	14	-	TRBJ1-4	TRBV11-2	CASSARGSNEKLFF	TGTGCCAGCAGCGCAAGGGGGTCTAATGAAAAACTGTTTTTT
-	13	-	TRBJ2-3	TRBV2	CASSTGSTDTQYF	TGTGCCAGCAGTACAGGGTCCACAGATACGCAGTATTTT
-	15	TRBD2	TRBJ2-7	TRBV7-9	CASSIQRDSSYEQYF	TGTGCCAGCAGCATCCAGCGGGATTCCTCCTACGAGCAGTACTTC
-	16	TRBD1	TRBJ2-7	TRBV6-1	CASSGRDREPTYEQYF	TGTGCCAGCAGTGGCCGGGACAGGGAACCGACTTACGAGCAGTACTTC
-	12	-	TRBJ1-1	TRBV29-1	CSVIQGHTEAFF	TGCAGCGTGATACAGGGCCACACTGAAGCTTTCTTT
-	14	-	TRBJ2-3	TRBV7-9	CASSLRDSPDTQYF	TGTGCCAGCAGCTTAAGAGATAGCCCAGATACGCAGTATTTT
-	14	-	TRBJ2-5	TRBV28	CASSQPQGGETQYF	TGTGCCAGCAGTCAACCGCAGGGGGGAGAGACCCAGTACTTC
once	12	-	TRBJ2-2	TRBV6-6	CASKHAAGELFF	TGTGCCAGCAAACACGCCGCCGGGGAGCTGTTTTTT
-	13	-	TRBJ2-5	TRBV5-4	CASSLWDQETQYF	TGTGCCAGCAGCTTGTGGGACCAAGAGACCCAGTACTTC
-	14	-	TRBJ2-5	TRBV11-2	CASSPRTGRETQYF	TGTGCCAGCAGCCCGCGGACTGGTCGGGAGACCCAGTACTTC
-	14	-	TRBJ2-1	TRBV7-9	CASSFLADYNEQFF	TGTGCCAGCAGCTTTCTAGCAGACTACAATGAGCAGTTCTTC
-	13	-	TRBJ2-1	TRBV7-9	CASSLDGYNEQFF	TGTGCCAGCAGCTTAGACGGCTACAATGAGCAGTTCTTC
-	13	-	TRBJ1-5	TRBV15	CATTRTLAEPQHF	TGTGCCACCACCAGGACCTTAGCCGAGCCCCAGCATTTT
-	14	TRBD1	TRBJ2-3	TRBV7-6	CASSWTGETDTQYF	TGTGCCAGCAGCTGGACAGGGGAAACAGATACGCAGTATTTT
-	14	-	TRBJ2-7	TRBV6-1	CASSVKGRGVEQYF	TGTGCCAGCAGTGTTAAGGGGCGCGGGGTTGAGCAGTACTTC
-	14	TRBD1	TRBJ2-5	TRBV23-1	CASRRMGQEETQYF	TGCGCCAGCCGAAGAATGGGACAGGAAGAGACCCAGTACTTC
-	15	-	TRBJ1-2	TRBV2	CASSEARVAGDGYTF	TGTGCCAGCAGTGAAGCGCGGGTGGCAGGGGATGGCTACACCTTC
-	15	-	TRBJ1-1	TRBV28	CASSAVQGMNTEAFF	TGTGCCAGCAGCGCCGTACAGGGAATGAACACTGAAGCTTTCTTT
-	16	TRBD2	TRBJ2-1	TRBV29-1	CSVYTTSGRTGDEQFF	TGCAGCGTTTACACGACTAGCGGGAGGACCGGGGATGAGCAGTTCTTC
-	18	TRBD1	TRBJ2-6	TRBV27	CASSLSQGGFSGANVLTF	TGTGCCAGCAGTTTAAGTCAAGGGGGCTTCTCTGGGGCCAACGTCCTGACTTTC
-	14	TRBD1	TRBJ2-7	TRBV18	CASSPDRGSYEQYF	TGTGCCAGCTCTCCGGACAGGGGATCCTACGAGCAGTACTTC
-	16	-	TRBJ2-1	TRBV6-5	CASSYSRGSSYNEQFF	TGTGCCAGCAGTTACTCTCGCGGAAGCTCCTACAATGAGCAGTTCTTC
-	15	-	TRBJ2-7	TRBV11-2	CASSTWTATTYEQYF	TGTGCCAGCAGCACATGGACAGCCACTACTTACGAGCAGTACTTC
-	13	-	TRBJ2-7	TRBV7-9	CASSPPGDYEQYF	TGTGCCAGCAGCCCCCCAGGAGACTACGAGCAGTACTTC
-	15	-	TRBJ2-5	TRBV21-1	CASSKSGRTGETQYF	TGTGCCAGCAGCAAATCGGGACGGACCGGGGAGACCCAGTACTTC
-	18	TRBD2	TRBJ2-3	TRBV28	CASSLPRTSGRVTDTQYF	TGTGCCAGCAGTTTACCGAGGACTAGCGGGAGGGTTACAGATACGCAGTATTTT
-	20	TRBD1	TRBJ1-5	TRBV6-1	CASSEALGTGGFQGDQPQHF	TGTGCCAGCAGTGAAGCGCTGGGCACAGGGGGCTTCCAAGGGGATCAGCCCCAGCATTTT
-	15	-	TRBJ2-1	TRBV7-6	CASSVGRGPGNEQFF	TGTGCCAGCAGCGTGGGGCGCGGGCCTGGCAATGAGCAGTTCTTC
few	12	-	TRBJ1-2	TRBV2	CASSDPLHGYTF	TGTGCCAGCAGCGACCCTCTACATGGCTACACCTTC
once	14	TRBD1	TRBJ1-2	TRBV19	CASSPRDSDYGYTF	TGTGCCAGTAGTCCTCGGGACAGCGATTATGGCTACACCTTC
-	14	-	TRBJ1-3	TRBV9	CASSYTGDGNTIYF	TGTGCCAGCAGCTACACAGGTGATGGAAACACCATATATTTT
-	16	TRBD2	TRBJ2-3	TRBV7-8	CASSPMGAGGTDTQYF	TGTGCCAGCAGCCCCATGGGGGCGGGAGGAACAGATACGCAGTATTTT
-	15	-	TRBJ2-1	TRBV28	CASSFLTETFVEQFF	TGTGCCAGCAGTTTTTTGACAGAGACATTCGTTGAGCAGTTCTTC
-	14	-	TRBJ2-1	TRBV27	CASRPGPPVSEQFF	TGTGCCAGCAGGCCGGGACCTCCAGTTAGTGAGCAGTTCTTC
-	17	TRBD1	TRBJ1-2	TRBV27	CASSMSYGDRRDYGYTF	TGTGCCAGCAGTATGAGTTACGGGGACAGACGCGACTATGGCTACACCTTC
-	17	TRBD2	TRBJ2-5	TRBV7-8	CASSLRKREAYQETQYF	TGTGCCAGCAGCTTGCGGAAGCGGGAGGCTTACCAAGAGACCCAGTACTTC
-	11	-	TRBJ2-7	TRBV20-1	CSARVQGLPYF	TGCAGTGCTAGAGTGCAGGGGCTACCGTACTTC
-	17	TRBD2	TRBJ2-1	TRBV19	CASSIDLETSDYNEQFF	TGTGCCAGTAGTATAGATCTTGAGACTAGCGACTACAATGAGCAGTTCTTC
once	13	TRBD1	TRBJ2-7	TRBV7-8	CASSTDRTYEQYF	TGTGCCAGCAGCACGGACAGGACCTACGAGCAGTACTTC
-	14	-	TRBJ2-1	TRBV6-1	CASGGDSTYNEQFF	TGTGCCAGCGGAGGGGACTCGACCTACAATGAGCAGTTCTTC
-	15	-	TRBJ1-3	TRBV2	CASSDGHQSGNTIYF	TGTGCCAGCAGTGACGGGCACCAGTCTGGAAACACCATATATTTT
-	17	TRBD1	TRBJ1-1	TRBV28	CASSIMDRAEKNTEAFF	TGTGCCAGCAGTATTATGGACAGGGCCGAGAAGAACACTGAAGCTTTCTTT
-	14	-	TRBJ1-1	TRBV5-4	CASSLAEPRVEAFF	TGTGCCAGCAGCTTGGCCGAACCACGGGTTGAAGCTTTCTTT
-	13	-	TRBJ1-5	TRBV19	CASSLGVHQPQHF	TGTGCCAGTAGTCTCGGGGTGCATCAGCCCCAGCATTTT
-	12	-	TRBJ2-3	TRBV9	CASSDIADTQYF	TGTGCCAGCAGCGATATAGCGGATACGCAGTATTTT
-	12	TRBD2	TRBJ2-3	TRBV25-1	CASSPGGDTQYF	TGTGCCAGCAGTCCCGGGGGGGATACGCAGTATTTT
-	16	-	TRBJ2-1	TRBV2	CASKTIAEGGYNEQFF	TGTGCCAGCAAAACAATAGCGGAGGGGGGGTACAATGAGCAGTTCTTC
-	16	TRBD2	TRBJ2-7	TRBV6-6	CASSDDSGLANYEQYF	TGTGCCAGCAGCGACGATTCGGGACTAGCGAACTACGAGCAGTACTTC
-	16	TRBD1	TRBJ1-2	TRBV27	CASRLSGTALYYGYTF	TGTGCCAGCAGGCTATCCGGGACAGCACTATACTATGGCTACACCTTC
-	14	-	TRBJ2-1	TRBV6-1	CASSEGRTWDEQFF	TGTGCCAGCAGTGAAGGACGGACGTGGGATGAGCAGTTCTTC